The subject of this entry is one TCR beta chain. The specificity of this receptor is unknown. Within one base of it there is no much larger clone, and no base qualities were kept. From the cysteine through the phenylalanine, the CDR3 covers 14 amino acids. Of the read, only the CDR3 DNA is kept; its 42 bases are in frame from base 1. The germline V and J ends show losses of 5 bases and 3 bases respectively, and no gene match explains 4 bases of the junction. CDR1 SNHLY and CDR2 FYNNEI are derived from the germline V gene. The time point label of this sample denotes: week 23, last vaccination. Each vaccine dose, consisting of 300 ug of a 20-mer mutant IDH1 peptide in Montanide, was administered subcutaneously with topical imiquimod. Donors had newly diagnosed WHO grade 3 or 4 IDH1-mutant astrocytomas with loss of nuclear ATRX. The samples were drawn from NOA16, a multicentre, single-arm, open-label phase I trial in Germany that tested a mutant IDH1 peptide vaccine in humans for the first time. Genomic DNA for TCRB sequencing was isolated from EDTA blood with the DNeasy Blood and Tissue Kit.

The data were taken from a study of a mutant IDH1 vaccine in newly diagnosed glioma (dated by TCRdb to about 2021). Turning to the overall study: Eight vaccinations were administered to patients in weeks 1, 3, 5, 7, 11, 15, 19 and 23, corresponding to visits V03 through V10. Vaccination was initiated 4-6 weeks after radiotherapy alone, or concurrently with temozolomide cycles in the chemotherapy-containing groups. Of the 32 patients who were treated, around 60% were male and about 40% were female, and the mean age was around 40 years. Prior to enrollment, patients had been given standard therapy consisting of radiotherapy alone, temozolomide alone, or radiochemotherapy with temozolomide, with the combination given to most patients. Peripheral blood was drawn at six visits: V03 (baseline), V05, V07, V10, V12 and V13. For exploratory analyses, longitudinal TCRB deep sequencing was carried out in around 24 treated patients wherever samples were available. Overall results and qualifications from the work: Immune responses induced by the vaccine were seen in 90% to 95% of patients across multiple MHC alleles. Selection of PBMC samples for TCRB deep sequencing was based on availability. Pseudoprogression seemed to be unrelated to changes in the top peripheral T cell clonotypes found by TCRB sequencing. The authors stated that sample limitations prevented analyses of patient blood samples from being reproduced.

Receptor libraries were prepared by the immunoSEQ multiplex PCR assay. Rearranged TCR beta chain sequences were amplified using the hsTCRB Kit according to the manufacturer's protocol. TCRB libraries were sequenced on an Illumina MiSeq. The paper's data handling went like this. Demultiplexing, trimming and gene mapping were performed with the kit vendor's proprietary platform. TCRdb provides this immuneACCESS table in a form limited to in-frame rearrangements. Some clones are lacking; in checked studies, under half of them reflect an unresolved V gene, and why the rest are absent is not known. V and J calls and clone size are as listed in that table; D and trimming were resolved from the DNA. Present in this sample are under 13,000 clones, approximately 88% of which were seen just once. The ten largest clones add up to approximately 5.2% of the sample.

The sequence is built from TRBV2 and TRBJ2-3; 8 bases in the middle match TRBD1. The starting material was PBMCs, obtained from a glioma patient whose treatment included an IDH1 peptide vaccine. The TCR originated in a woman aged 35 to 49 with glioma. Some clones in this sample may be carry-over from other donors' samples. The nucleotide sequence is TGTGCCAGCAGTTTGGGACAGGAGACAGATACGCAGTATTTT. This gives the protein CASSLGQETDTQYF. Reference TRBV2 and TRBJ2-3 genes cover what lies past the CDR3, so the full variable domain is EPEVTQTPSHQVTQMGQEVILRCVPISNHLYFYWYRQILGQKVEFLVSFYNNEISEKSEIFDDQFSVERPDGSNFTLKIRSTKLEDSAMYFCASSLGQETDTQYFGPGTRLTVL.